One and the same sample provided the 14 T cell receptor beta chains below, sequenced in a study of cytomegalovirus exposure and HLA in healthy donors. A multiplex PCR was run with 60 Vbeta primers and 13 Jbeta primers. Method: immunoSEQ multiplex PCR; TCRdb's copy keeps in-frame clones and lacks some. This table has under 150,000 clones, 75% to 85% appearing once. The sequencing input was PBMCs. Receptor source: a woman in her 40s in good health and CMV-seropositive.

V usage is TRBV10-2 and J usage is TRBJ2-5; TRBD2 agrees at 14 bases. The CDR3 consists of 15 residues. With 4 bases clipped from V and 3 bases from J, the junction kept 1 base outside the gene matches. The germline CDR1 and CDR2 sequences are WSHSY and SAAADI. The CDR3 nucleotides read TGCGCCAGCAGTGGGGGACTAGCGGGGGAAGAGACCCAGTACTTC. Translated, it gives CASSGGLAGEETQYF.

The J gene is TRBJ2-1, the V gene TRBV10-1; 8 positions agree with TRBD1. This CDR3 has 14 residues. Per the germline V gene, CDR1 is WNHNN and CDR2 is SYGVQD (reference sequence). V trimming: 3 bases; J trimming: 8 bases; junction bases outside the gene matches: 6. The CDR3 region has the DNA TGCGCCAGCAGTGACGCGGACAGGGTGCATGAGCAGTTCTTC. Encoded protein: CASSDADRVHEQFF.

The DNA for the CDR3 is TGTGCCAGCAGCGTCGCAGGGGAAGATACGCAGTATTTT. This codes for CASSVAGEDTQYF. The genes are TRBV7-6 and TRBJ2-3; weak D call: TRBD1 (6 bases). V lost 5 bases to trimming and J lost 5 bases, with 11 bases between them. CDR1 is SGHVS and CDR2 is FNYEAQ in the germline V gene. This CDR3 has 13 amino acids.

This sequence joins TRBV7-2 and TRBJ2-7, with 9 bases matching TRBD1. The trim removed 1 base at V and 4 bases at J, leaving 5 bases unmatched. The germline V gene encodes CDR1 SGHTA and CDR2 FQGNSA. The CDR3 contains 15 residues. The CDR3 sequence: CASSLGWTGAYEQYF. The CDR3 nucleotides are TGTGCCAGCAGCTTAGGATGGACAGGGGCGTACGAGCAGTACTTC.

This clone has just one count. V and J are TRBV9 and TRBJ1-3, with D hard to call. CDR1 is SGDLS, CDR2 YYNGEE, per germline. The CDR3 contains 15 residues. Trimming removed 0 bases at V and 0 bases at J, with 7 bases between. CDR3 in DNA: TGTGCCAGCAGCGTAGCTCGGTTCTCTGGAAACACCATATATTTT. The encoded protein is CASSVARFSGNTIYF.

This chain joins TRBV6-5 and TRBJ2-7; D perhaps matches TRBD1 (9 bases). CDR1 and CDR2 (germline): MNHEY, SVGAGI. V lost 10 bases, J lost 6 bases, and 19 bases lay in between. CDR3 length equals 13 residues. CDR3: CATGGTGFSEQYF. In DNA form, the CDR3 reads TGTGCCACGGGGGGGACAGGGTTCTCCGAGCAGTACTTC.

The chain employs TRBV4-3 and TRBJ1-5; D remains unclear. CDR1 is LGHNA and CDR2 is YSLEER in the germline V gene. The CDR3 contains 15 residues. V gave up 0 bases and J gave up 7 bases, with 13 bases separating them. The CDR3 sequence: CASSQEAGRHQPQHF. The CDR3 nucleotides read TGCGCCAGCAGCCAAGAAGCGGGGAGACACCAGCCCCAGCATTTT.

This clone has only a few counts. This sequence joins TRBV5-1 and TRBJ1-1, with 9 positions matching TRBD1. The CDR3 loop spans 14 amino acids. Germline trimming cut 4 bases from V and 3 bases from J; bases unmatched to any gene: 4. Germline V CDR1 and CDR2: SGHRS, YFSETQ. DNA of the CDR3: TGCGCCAGCAGCAGGGACAGGGTGGACACTGAAGCTTTCTTT. It translates to CASSRDRVDTEAFF.

A word on this clone: The same CDR3 can be traced to other DNA sequences in this sample. This chain uses TRBV30 with TRBJ1-2, with a tentative D call TRBD1 (5 bases). V was clipped by 5 bases and J by 7 bases, with 23 bases between them. The CDR3 consists of 15 residues. CDR1 is GTSNPN, CDR2 SVGIG, per germline (reference sequence). CDR3 amino acids: CAWWGLIDRTVGYTF. The CDR3 region has the DNA TGTGCCTGGTGGGGCCTAATAGACCGAACCGTTGGCTACACCTTC.

V is TRBV18 and J is TRBJ2-1; weak D call: TRBD2 (6 bases). The germline V gene has CDR1 KGHSH and CDR2 LQKENI. Trimming took 0 bases from V and 9 from J, leaving 12 bases between them. This CDR3 contains 14 residues. The CDR3 region is CASSPPRTMGEQFF. CDR3 sequence (DNA): TGTGCCAGCTCACCACCGCGGACTATGGGTGAGCAGTTCTTC.

The CDR3 region is CASSEVYRDRVSPHEQYF. Here the CDR3 DNA reads TGTGCCAGCAGTGAAGTGTACCGGGACAGGGTTTCGCCCCACGAGCAGTACTTC. This chain links TRBV2 with TRBJ2-7; 9 bases align to TRBD1. CDR1 and CDR2 from the germline V gene are SNHLY and FYNNEI. The J segment lost 5 bases and the V segment lost 1 base, leaving 15 bases of the junction unmatched. CDR3 length equals 18 residues.

This clone showed up just a few times. The chain carries TRBV21-1 and TRBJ2-4; the table's D call, TRBD2, was not checked against the DNA. TRBV21-1 is a recognized pseudogene. The CDR3 has 16 amino acids. DNA for the CDR3: TGTGCCAGCAGCGCTCGAGGATTGAAAGCCAAAAACATTCAGTACTTC. It translates to CASSARGLKAKNIQYF.

This chain uses TRBV6-1 with TRBJ1-2; 10 nucleotides match TRBD1. J was trimmed by 4 bases and V by 1 base; bases with no gene match: 0. There are 14 residues in the CDR3. Germline V gives CDR1 MNHNS, CDR2 SASEGT. In nucleotides, the CDR3 is TGTGCCAGCAGTGAAGGGACAGGGGGCTATGGCTACACCTTC. Protein sequence: CASSEGTGGYGYTF.

This chain joins TRBV15 and TRBJ1-1, with 8 bases fitting TRBD1. The V segment lost 1 base and the J segment 2 bases; nucleotides outside the gene matches: 9. This CDR3 has 17 amino acids. Looked up from germline, CDR1 is LNHNV and CDR2 is YYDKDF (reference sequence). The CDR3 region is CATSRGIAGQGNTEAFF. CDR3 in DNA: TGTGCCACCAGCAGAGGTATAGCCGGACAGGGCAACACTGAAGCTTTCTTT.